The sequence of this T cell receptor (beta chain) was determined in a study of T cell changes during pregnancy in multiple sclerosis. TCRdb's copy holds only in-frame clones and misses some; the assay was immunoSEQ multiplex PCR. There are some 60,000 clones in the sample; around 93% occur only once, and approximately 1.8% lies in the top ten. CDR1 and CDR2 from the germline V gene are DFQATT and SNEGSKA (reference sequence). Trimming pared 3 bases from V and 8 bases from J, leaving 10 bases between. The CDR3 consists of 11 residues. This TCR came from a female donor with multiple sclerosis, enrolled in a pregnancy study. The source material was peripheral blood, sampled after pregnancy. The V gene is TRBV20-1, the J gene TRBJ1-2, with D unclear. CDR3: CSARASGGYTF. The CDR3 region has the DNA TGCAGTGCTAGGGCCTCCGGGGGCTACACCTTC.